This T cell receptor (beta chain) was recorded in a study of CD8 T cells in Susac syndrome (dated by TCRdb to between 2017 and 2020). Looking at the study overall: Of the Susac syndrome patients who were sequenced, eight or nine were in clinical remission while more than five had clinically active disease. Susac syndrome patients were therapy-naive, on corticosteroids (some also receiving IVIg), or on IVIg alone at blood withdrawal. The study used repertoire sequencing to test whether antigen drove CD8+ T cell activation and differentiation in Susac syndrome. Clonality of the CD8+ T cell repertoire was compared between over ten healthy donors, approximately 14 Susac syndrome patients and under 16 multiple sclerosis patients.

In its sample, this clonotype was seen once. Its cognate antigen has yet to be identified. No base-level quality is on record; no much larger clone is a single base apart. One read alone lends weak support. High-throughput TCR beta sequencing profiled peripheral blood CD8+ and CD4+ T cells from healthy donors, Susac syndrome patients and multiple sclerosis patients. Recently defined diagnostic criteria for definite or probable disease were met by the Susac syndrome patients. Bulk CD8+ and CD4+ T cells were purified by magnetic negative isolation, while CD8+ TEMRA cells were enriched using FACS. Blood was collected in EDTA tubes and processed within 24 hours, with PBMCs isolated through density gradient centrifugation. PBMCs intended for TCR sequencing were cryopreserved in liquid nitrogen and thawed later in a water bath at 37 degrees C. Purity of sorted or isolated CD4+, CD8+ and CD8+ TEMRA cells was at least 90%.

RNA was extracted using the RNeasy kit, and about 0.5 to 1 ug of the RNA was reverse transcribed with random hexamers. The immunoSEQ multiplex PCR assay, covering 54 Vbeta and 13 Jbeta segments, was used to amplify TCR beta CDR3 regions. To correct PCR amplification bias, a synthetic template baseline was used for both primer optimization and computational correction. Concerning the study's data processing: Only productive sequences were kept, with reads annotated to V, D and J genes according to IMGT and analyzed in immunoSEQ Analyzer. To calculate clonality, Shannon entropy was normalized by log2 of the number of productive unique sequences and then subtracted from one. Public and private clones were assessed among the 100 most prevalent clones of each patient and control. A clone was defined as Susac-specific if it was absent from the healthy and MS cohorts, from some 980 published viral clones and from other ImmuneACCESS disease sequences. Through fastp at Q25 and MiXCR, TCRdb rebuilt clones from the public reads, retaining in-frame beta chains. Every entry covers one CDR3 protein and lists the most common genes and DNA from its rows. What appears here as the V and J calls and clone size reflects TCRdb's work, not the paper's. This sample holds around 80,000 distinct CDR3 sequences; around 93% were observed only once. The top ten constitute about 0.41% of the sample.

The CDR3 goes from the cysteine to the phenylalanine over 16 residues. Here the CDR3 DNA is all that survives: 48 bases in frame from base 1. Per the germline V gene (reference sequence), LNHDA is the CDR1 and SQIVND is the CDR2. V ends up 3 bases short and J 4 bases short, with an unmatched junction base count of 4. Beyond this particular receptor, the publication reports: Clonal expansion was observed in Susac syndrome CD8+ repertoires, with the highest expansion in CD8+ TEMRA cells and greater expansion in clinically active than in remitting patients. The number of individuals in the TCR sequencing and HLA analysis was recognized as being relatively small. Sixteen Susac-specific public clones were identified in the total CD8+ repertoire, and roughly five Susac-specific public clones were identified in the CD8+ TEMRA repertoire.

What was sequenced was CD8+ T cells from PBMCs. The rearrangement combines TRBV19 with TRBJ2-3; TRBD2 fits 13 bases in the junction. The clonotype originates from a human donor with Susac syndrome. The DNA reads TGTGCCAGTAGTATGCGACTAGCGGGAGGCCCAGATACGCAGTATTTT. The resulting protein is CASSMRLAGGPDTQYF.